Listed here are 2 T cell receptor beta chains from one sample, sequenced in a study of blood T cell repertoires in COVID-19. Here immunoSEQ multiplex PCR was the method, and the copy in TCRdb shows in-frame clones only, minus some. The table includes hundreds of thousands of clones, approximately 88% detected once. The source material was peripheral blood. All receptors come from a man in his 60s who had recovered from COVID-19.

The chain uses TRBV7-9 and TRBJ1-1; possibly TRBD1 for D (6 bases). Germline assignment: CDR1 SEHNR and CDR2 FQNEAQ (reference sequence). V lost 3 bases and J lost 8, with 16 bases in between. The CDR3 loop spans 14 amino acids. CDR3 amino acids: CASSFTAGALEAFF. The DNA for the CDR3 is TGTGCCAGCAGCTTTACAGCAGGGGCCCTAGAAGCTTTCTTT.

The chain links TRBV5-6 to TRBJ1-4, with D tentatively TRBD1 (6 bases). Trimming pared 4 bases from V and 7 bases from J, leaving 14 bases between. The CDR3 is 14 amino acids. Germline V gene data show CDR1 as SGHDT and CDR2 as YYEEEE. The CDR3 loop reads CASSRGGRGEKLFF. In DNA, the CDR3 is TGTGCCAGCAGCAGAGGGGGTAGGGGTGAAAAACTGTTTTTT. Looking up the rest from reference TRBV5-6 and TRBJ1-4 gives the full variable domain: DAGVTQSPTHLIKTRGQQVTLRCSPKSGHDTVSWYQQALGQGPQFIFQYYEEEERQRGNFPDRFSGHQFPNYSSELNVNALLLGDSALYLCASSRGGRGEKLFFGSGTQLSVL.